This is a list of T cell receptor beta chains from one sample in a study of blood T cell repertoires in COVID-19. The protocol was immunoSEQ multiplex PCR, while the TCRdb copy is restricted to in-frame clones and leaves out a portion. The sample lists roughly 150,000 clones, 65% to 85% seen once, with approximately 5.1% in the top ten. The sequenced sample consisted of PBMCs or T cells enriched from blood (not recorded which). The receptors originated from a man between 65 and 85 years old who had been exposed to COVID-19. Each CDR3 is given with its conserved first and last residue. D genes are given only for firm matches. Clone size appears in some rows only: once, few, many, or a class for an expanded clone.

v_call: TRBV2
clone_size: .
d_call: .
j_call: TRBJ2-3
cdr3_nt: TGTGCCAGCCTCGTGGATACGCAGTATTTT
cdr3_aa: CASLVDTQYF

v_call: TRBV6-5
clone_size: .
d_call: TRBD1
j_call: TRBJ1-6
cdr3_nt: TGTGCCAGCAGTTACTCGGGACAGGTTGTTTCACCCCTCCACTTT
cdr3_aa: CASSYSGQVVSPLHF

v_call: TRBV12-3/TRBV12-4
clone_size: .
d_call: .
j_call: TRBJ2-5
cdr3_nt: TGTGCCAGCAGTTTCAGCGGCCTGGAGACCCAGTACTTC
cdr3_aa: CASSFSGLETQYF

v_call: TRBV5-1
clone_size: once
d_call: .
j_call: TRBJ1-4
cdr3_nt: TGCGCCAGCAGCGAGACAGCAACTAATGAAAAACTGTTTTTT
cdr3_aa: CASSETATNEKLFF

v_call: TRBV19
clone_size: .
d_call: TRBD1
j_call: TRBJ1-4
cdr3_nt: TGTGCCAGTACTAAATACAGGGGGGATAATGAAAAACTGTTTTTT
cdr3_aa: CASTKYRGDNEKLFF

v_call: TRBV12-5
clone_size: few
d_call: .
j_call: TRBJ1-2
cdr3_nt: TGTGCTAGTGGTTTGTCCGGGGGTGGTGGCTACACCTTC
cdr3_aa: CASGLSGGGGYTF

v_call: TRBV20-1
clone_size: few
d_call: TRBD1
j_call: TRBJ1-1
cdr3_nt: TGCAGTGCTAGTGGACAGGGGGCGTGGGACACTGAAGCTTTCTTT
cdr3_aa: CSASGQGAWDTEAFF

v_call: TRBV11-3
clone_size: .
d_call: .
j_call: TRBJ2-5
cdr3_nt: TGTGCCAGCAGCTCGGGGGGGACAGCCCAAGAGACCCAGTACTTC
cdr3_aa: CASSSGGTAQETQYF

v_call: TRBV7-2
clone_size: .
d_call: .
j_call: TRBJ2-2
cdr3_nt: TGTGCCAGCAGCTTATTCAGGCCCGGGGAGCTGTTTTTT
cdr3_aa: CASSLFRPGELFF

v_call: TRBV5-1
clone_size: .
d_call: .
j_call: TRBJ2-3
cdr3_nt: TGCGCCAGCAGCTTGGGTGCACTAGGCACAGATACGCAGTATTTT
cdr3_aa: CASSLGALGTDTQYF

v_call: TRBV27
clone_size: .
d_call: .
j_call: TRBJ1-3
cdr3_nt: TGTGCCAGCAGTTTATCGTATGGAAACACCATATATTTT
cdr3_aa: CASSLSYGNTIYF

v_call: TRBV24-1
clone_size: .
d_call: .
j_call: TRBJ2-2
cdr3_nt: TGTGCCACCAGTGGCCCAGGGGAGAACACCGGGGAGCTGTTTTTT
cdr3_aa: CATSGPGENTGELFF

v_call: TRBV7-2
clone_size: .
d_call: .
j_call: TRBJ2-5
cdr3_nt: TGTGCCAGCAGCCAATATGTCCAGCGGGCCCAAGAGACCCAGTACTTC
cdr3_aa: CASSQYVQRAQETQYF

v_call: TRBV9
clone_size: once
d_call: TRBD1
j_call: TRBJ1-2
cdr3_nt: TGTGCCAGCAGCAATTCCCAGGGGGAGTCGGGCGGCTACACCTTC
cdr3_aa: CASSNSQGESGGYTF

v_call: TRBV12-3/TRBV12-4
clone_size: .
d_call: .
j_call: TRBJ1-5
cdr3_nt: TGTGCCAGCAGTTTCCCCGGGGGTCAGCCCCAGCATTTT
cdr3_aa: CASSFPGGQPQHF

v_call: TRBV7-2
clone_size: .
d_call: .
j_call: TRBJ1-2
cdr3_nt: TGTGCCAGCAGCTTAGGTGGGGACATCGCAGCTAACTATGGCTACACCTTC
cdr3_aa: CASSLGGDIAANYGYTF

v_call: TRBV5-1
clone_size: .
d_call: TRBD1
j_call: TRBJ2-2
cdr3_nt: TGCGCCAGCATGACAGGGCCCAACGCGAACACCGGGGAGCTGTTTTTT
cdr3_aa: CASMTGPNANTGELFF

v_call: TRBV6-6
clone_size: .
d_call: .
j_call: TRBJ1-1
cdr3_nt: TGTGCCAGCAGTTCGACAGCTCTGAACACTGAAGCTTTCTTT
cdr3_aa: CASSSTALNTEAFF

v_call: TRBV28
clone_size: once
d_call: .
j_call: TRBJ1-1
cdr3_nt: TGTGCCAGCAGTTTAGAGCCGACAGAAGCTTTCTTT
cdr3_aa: CASSLEPTEAFF

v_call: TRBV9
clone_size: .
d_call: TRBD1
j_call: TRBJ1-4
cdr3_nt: TGTGCCAGCAGCGTAGGTTCGTGGGACAGGGGCGGAACTAATGAAAAACTGTTTTTT
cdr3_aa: CASSVGSWDRGGTNEKLFF

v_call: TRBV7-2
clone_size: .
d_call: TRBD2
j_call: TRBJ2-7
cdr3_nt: TGTGCCAGCAGCTTAGGGACTAGCGGGGCTACGGAGCAGTACTTC
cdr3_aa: CASSLGTSGATEQYF

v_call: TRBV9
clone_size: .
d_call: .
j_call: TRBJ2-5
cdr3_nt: TGTGCCAGCAGCACCCTAGCGGAGGGAGGGGGGACCCAGTACTTC
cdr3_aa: CASSTLAEGGGTQYF

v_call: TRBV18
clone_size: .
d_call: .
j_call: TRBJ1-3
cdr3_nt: TGTGCCAGCTCACCAGAAAACATGCCTGGAAACACCATATATTTT
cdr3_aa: CASSPENMPGNTIYF

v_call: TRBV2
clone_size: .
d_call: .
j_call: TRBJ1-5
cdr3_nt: TGTGCCAGCAGTGCACAGGGTTTCAATCAGCCCCAGCATTTT
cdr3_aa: CASSAQGFNQPQHF

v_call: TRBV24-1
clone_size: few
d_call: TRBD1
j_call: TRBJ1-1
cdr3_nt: TGTGCCACCATTGACAGGGGCACTGAAGCTTTCTTT
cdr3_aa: CATIDRGTEAFF

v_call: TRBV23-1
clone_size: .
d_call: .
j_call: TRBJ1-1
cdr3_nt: TGCGCCAGCAGCCGGGCCAGAGGGGAAGCTTTCTTT
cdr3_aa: CASSRARGEAFF

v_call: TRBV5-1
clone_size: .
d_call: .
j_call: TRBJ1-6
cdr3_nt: TGCGCCAGCAGCTTGGGGCTTGGTTTTCGATCACCCCTCCACTTT
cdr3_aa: CASSLGLGFRSPLHF

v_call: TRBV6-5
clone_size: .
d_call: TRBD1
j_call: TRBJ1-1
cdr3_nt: TGTGCCAGCAGTTACTCGGGGACAGGGAACACTGAAGCTTTCTTT
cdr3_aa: CASSYSGTGNTEAFF

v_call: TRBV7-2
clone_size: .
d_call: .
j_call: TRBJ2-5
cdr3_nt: TGTGCCAGCAGCTTAGTCCCGGAGACCCAGTACTTC
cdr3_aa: CASSLVPETQYF

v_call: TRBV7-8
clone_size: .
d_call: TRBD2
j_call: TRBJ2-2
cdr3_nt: TGTGCCAGCAGCTTAGGGGGACTAGCGGGGCCTAACACCGGGGAGCTGTTTTTT
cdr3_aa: CASSLGGLAGPNTGELFF

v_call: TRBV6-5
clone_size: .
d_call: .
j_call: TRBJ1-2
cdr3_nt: TGTGCCAGCAGGCCTCAGGCGTCGGATGGCTACACCTTC
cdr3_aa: CASRPQASDGYTF

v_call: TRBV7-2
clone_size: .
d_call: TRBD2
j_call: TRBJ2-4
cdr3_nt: TGTGCCAGCAGCTTAGCTGGGGGGGGAAACATTCAGTACTTC
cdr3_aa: CASSLAGGGNIQYF

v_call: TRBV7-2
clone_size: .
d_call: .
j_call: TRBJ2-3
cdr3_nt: TGTGCCAGCAGCACCAGGGTTTCGGGCACAGATACGCAGTATTTT
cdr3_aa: CASSTRVSGTDTQYF

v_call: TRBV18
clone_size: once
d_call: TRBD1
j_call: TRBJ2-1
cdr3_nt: TGTGCCAGCTCACCACGTGATTCGATACAGGGGTCGGGAGAGCAGTTCTTC
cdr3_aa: CASSPRDSIQGSGEQFF

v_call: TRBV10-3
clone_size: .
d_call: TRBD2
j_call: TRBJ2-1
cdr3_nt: TGTGCCATCAGTGAGGGACTAGCGGGAAACAATGAGCAGTTCTTC
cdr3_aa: CAISEGLAGNNEQFF

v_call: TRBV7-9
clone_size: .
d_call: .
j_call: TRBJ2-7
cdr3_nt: TGTGCCAGCAGCTTACAAGGGGCAGGGGACGAGCAGTACTTC
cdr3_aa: CASSLQGAGDEQYF

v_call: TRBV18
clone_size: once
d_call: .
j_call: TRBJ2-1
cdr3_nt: TGTGCCAGCTCACCACAGCGCTCCTACAATGAGCAGTTCTTC
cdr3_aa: CASSPQRSYNEQFF

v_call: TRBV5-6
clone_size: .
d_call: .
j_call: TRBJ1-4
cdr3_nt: TGTGCCAGCAGCACCCTCGACAGAGTTAATGAAAAACTGTTTTTT
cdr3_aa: CASSTLDRVNEKLFF

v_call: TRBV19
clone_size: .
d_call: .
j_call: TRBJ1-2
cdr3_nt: TGTGCCAGTTCCGACAGTATTAACTATGGCTACACCTTC
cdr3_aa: CASSDSINYGYTF

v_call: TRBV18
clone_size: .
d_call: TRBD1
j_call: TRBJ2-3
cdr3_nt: TGTGCCAGCGGACAGGTTCCCACAGATACGCAGTATTTT
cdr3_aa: CASGQVPTDTQYF

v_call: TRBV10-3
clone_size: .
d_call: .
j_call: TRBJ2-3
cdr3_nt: TGTGCCATCAGTGTCGCGGGGGCCACCACAGATACGCAGTATTTT
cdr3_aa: CAISVAGATTDTQYF

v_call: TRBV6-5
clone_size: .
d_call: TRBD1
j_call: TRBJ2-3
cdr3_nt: TGTGCCAGCAATAGGGACAGGGTCACAGATACGCAGTATTTT
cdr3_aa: CASNRDRVTDTQYF

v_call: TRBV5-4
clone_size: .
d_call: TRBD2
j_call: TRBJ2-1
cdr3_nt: TGTGCCAGCAGCCGGACTAGCGGGTCTAACAATGAGCAGTTCTTC
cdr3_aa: CASSRTSGSNNEQFF

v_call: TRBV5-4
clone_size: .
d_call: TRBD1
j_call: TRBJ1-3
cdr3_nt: TGTGCCAGCAGCCCAAAACCGACAGGGGCCCTCTCTGGAAACACCATATATTTT
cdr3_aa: CASSPKPTGALSGNTIYF

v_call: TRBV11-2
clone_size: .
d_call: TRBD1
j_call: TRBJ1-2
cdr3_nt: TGTGCCAGCAGCTTAGAAACAGGGGGTGGTGGCTACACCTTC
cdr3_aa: CASSLETGGGGYTF